This T cell receptor beta chain came from a study of T cells in narcolepsy. As for this clone: The antigen remains unidentified.

Between the trimmed V and J ends, which lost 4 bases and 4 bases, there was a span of 8 bases. Germline V CDR1 and CDR2: SGHAT, FQNNGV. The CDR3 length is 12 residues. Study-level points and caveats: Autoreactive clonotypes reportedly recurred in blood of same and different patients, not controls. Autoreactive clone sequences were missing from some blood memory CD4+ repertoires. Autoreactive HCRT-specific and TRIB2-specific clonotypes were marked in same-patient CSF-versus-blood CD4+ comparisons.

Sequencing was performed with immunoSEQ multiplex PCR; in TCRdb, only in-frame clones are kept and a portion is missing. The table includes 30,000 to 40,000 clones, approximately 77% detected once. The clonotype comes from a human donor in good health. Sequenced: memory (CD45RA-) CD4+ T cells from blood. V is TRBV11-2 and J is TRBJ2-7, with a weak D call TRBD1 (5 bases). The CDR3 sequence: CASSSQGYEQYF. Written as DNA, the CDR3 is TGTGCCAGCAGCTCCCAGGGTTACGAGCAGTACTTC.